The 28 T cell receptor beta chains given below trace back to one sample, sequenced in a study of shared clonotypes between healthy human individuals. The protocol was immunoSEQ multiplex PCR, while the TCRdb copy is restricted to in-frame clones and leaves out a portion. The data show over a million clones, nearly 99% seen once. Sequencing input: naive CD4+ T cells sorted from blood. The subset here: CD45RA+ positively selected. The receptors stem from a man under 40 in good health.

The V and J genes are TRBV2 and TRBJ1-2; D is undetermined. The germline V gene has CDR1 SNHLY and CDR2 FYNNEI. The CDR3 consists of 12 residues. Trimming took 5 bases from V and 2 from J, leaving 6 bases between them. CDR3 sequence reads: CASSWQNYGYTF. CDR3 DNA: TGTGCCAGCAGTTGGCAGAACTATGGCTACACCTTC. Using reference TRBV2 and TRBJ1-2 for the parts outside the CDR3, the full variable domain is EPEVTQTPSHQVTQMGQEVILRCVPISNHLYFYWYRQILGQKVEFLVSFYNNEISEKSEIFDDQFSVERPDGSNFTLKIRSTKLEDSAMYFCASSWQNYGYTFGSGTRLTVV.

Regarding this clone: The same CDR3 is also encoded by other DNA sequences in this sample. This chain links TRBV27 with TRBJ1-5, with D maybe TRBD1 (6 bases). From germline, CDR1 is MNHEY and CDR2 SMNVEV (reference sequence). The CDR3 contains 14 residues. Trimming left V 3 bases short and J 5 bases short, with 11 bases between. In DNA form, the CDR3 reads TGTGCCAGCAGTTTTCGGGGGGCGGATCAGCCCCAGCATTTT. Its protein is CASSFRGADQPQHF.

J is TRBJ2-1 and V is TRBV6-4; D uncertain. The length of the CDR3 is 10 residues. Germline V CDR1 and CDR2: MRHNA, SNTAGT. V dropped 2 bases and J dropped 14 bases, with 7 bases sitting between them. CDR3 in DNA: TGTGCCAGCAGTGACAGGGCCGAGTTCTTC. This translates into CASSDRAEFF.

This clone was seen a handful of times. The chain has TRBV2 and TRBJ1-4; 8 bases map to TRBD1. The V and J ends lost 0 bases and 8 bases, in that order; junction bases with no gene match: 5. This CDR3 comprises 15 residues. Germline V gene sequence: CDR1 SNHLY, CDR2 FYNNEI. CDR3 in DNA: TGTGCCAGCAGTGAAGCCAGGGGGCTTCTCGAAAAACTGTTTTTT. Its translation is CASSEARGLLEKLFF. Full variable domain (remainder filled in from reference TRBV2 and TRBJ1-4): EPEVTQTPSHQVTQMGQEVILRCVPISNHLYFYWYRQILGQKVEFLVSFYNNEISEKSEIFDDQFSVERPDGSNFTLKIRSTKLEDSAMYFCASSEARGLLEKLFFGSGTQLSVL.

V usage is TRBV18 and J usage is TRBJ1-3; 7 nucleotides align to TRBD1. The CDR3 sequence is 16 residues long. V shed 0 bases and J 2 bases; nucleotides not matched to a gene: 4. Looked up from germline, CDR1 is KGHSH and CDR2 is LQKENI. CDR3 bases: TGTGCCAGCTCACCACCGACACAGGGGCCTGGAAACACCATATATTTT. This gives the protein CASSPPTQGPGNTIYF.

V is TRBV4-3 and J is TRBJ2-7; possibly TRBD1 or TRBD2 for D (5 bases each). CDR1 and CDR2 from the germline V gene are LGHNA and YSLEER. The CDR3 covers 13 residues. Between the trimmed V and J ends, which lost 3 bases and 7 bases, there was a span of 13 bases. This CDR3 is CASSHGPWGEQYF. CDR3 sequence (DNA): TGCGCCAGCAGCCATGGACCATGGGGGGAGCAGTACTTC.

The genes are TRBV5-1 and TRBJ2-3, with 12 nucleotides matching TRBD2. CDR1 SGHRS and CDR2 YFSETQ come from the germline V gene. Germline trimming cut 5 bases from V and 0 bases from J; bases unmatched to any gene: 4. The CDR3 has 16 residues. The CDR3 reads CASSSSGRVSTDTQYF. CDR3 DNA: TGCGCCAGCAGTTCTAGCGGGAGGGTGAGCACAGATACGCAGTATTTT.

CDR3 DNA sequence: TGTGCCAGCAGTCATGGGGTCTCCGGGCATGGGTCCTACAATGAGCAGTTCTTC. It encodes CASSHGVSGHGSYNEQFF. This chain uses TRBV27 with TRBJ2-1; unclear D gene. Germline values: CDR1 MNHEY, CDR2 SMNVEV (reference sequence). V was pared by 5 bases and J by 1 base, with 21 bases between. The CDR3 consists of 18 residues.

The chain recombines TRBV6-5 with TRBJ1-5; unclear D gene. The CDR3 is 13 amino acids. With 2 bases removed from V and 4 bases from J, the gap between germline ends came to 6 bases. The germline V gene encodes CDR1 MNHEY and CDR2 SVGAGI. The CDR3 sequence: CASSYTVNQPQHF. The CDR3 DNA reads as TGTGCCAGCAGTTACACGGTAAATCAGCCCCAGCATTTT.

This chain joins TRBV11-2 and TRBJ2-1; D ambiguous. V lost 2 bases to trimming and J lost 8 bases, with 13 bases between them. Germline CDR1 SGHAT, CDR2 FQNNGV. The CDR3 has 14 amino acids. CDR3 nucleotide sequence: TGTGCCAGCAGCTTATTTCGGGCTATTGATGAGCAGTTCTTC. Protein: CASSLFRAIDEQFF.

The chain has TRBV6-5 and TRBJ1-1; D possibly corresponds to TRBD1 (6 bases). Germline V gives CDR1 MNHEY, CDR2 SVGAGI. The CDR3 covers 16 residues. The V gene lost 0 bases and the J gene lost 4 bases, with 15 bases spanning the gap. CDR3 in amino acids: CASSYSYFGGSTEAFF. The CDR3 DNA sequence: TGTGCCAGCAGTTACTCGTATTTTGGGGGCAGCACTGAAGCTTTCTTT.

The chain carries TRBV9 and TRBJ2-3, with D uncertain. CDR3 length equals 15 residues. CDR1 is SGDLS and CDR2 is YYNGEE in the germline V gene. The V end lost 1 base, the J end lost 5 bases, and 14 bases lay between the germline ends. This chain's CDR3 is CASSVSSFYGDTQYF. In DNA form, the CDR3 reads TGTGCCAGCAGCGTATCATCCTTTTATGGAGATACGCAGTATTTT.

This clone was counted a single time. The J gene is TRBJ2-1, the V gene TRBV18, with 9 bases identical to TRBD2. The germline gives CDR1 KGHSH, CDR2 LQKENI. V gave up 3 bases and J gave up 5 bases; unmatched junction bases: 8. This CDR3 is built from 16 residues. The CDR3 DNA reads TGTGCCAGCTCACCTATAGCGGGAGAAATGAACAATGAGCAGTTCTTC. Its translation: CASSPIAGEMNNEQFF.

Comment on this clone: Other DNA sequences in the same sample also yield this CDR3. The V call is TRBV30, the J call TRBJ1-5; 7 bases align to TRBD1. Germline CDR1 is GTSNPN and CDR2 is SVGIG (reference sequence). The junction had 10 bases not matched to a gene; V was cut back by 0 bases and J by 5 bases. The CDR3 loop spans 16 amino acids. CDR3 DNA: TGTGCCTGGAGTGTACGGAGGGGGCAAGGAGATCAGCCCCAGCATTTT. Translating it yields CAWSVRRGQGDQPQHF. Complete variable domain (other parts from reference TRBV30 and TRBJ1-5): SQTIHQWPATLVQPVGSPLSLECTVEGTSNPNLYWYRQAAGRGLQLLFYSVGIGQISSEVPQNLSASRPQDRQFILSSKKLLLSDSGFYLCAWSVRRGQGDQPQHFGDGTRLSIL.

The chain links TRBV2 to TRBJ2-1; D is uncertain. Germline CDR1 is SNHLY and CDR2 is FYNNEI. The germline V and J ends were trimmed by 2 bases and 10 bases, with 9 bases remaining between them. This CDR3 contains 12 residues. CDR3 DNA sequence: TGTGCCAGCAGTGAATCGACACCCGAGCAGTTCTTC. Translating gives CASSESTPEQFF.

This rearrangement joins TRBV19 to TRBJ2-7, with TRBD2 identical over 7 bases. Trimming removed 5 bases from V and 0 bases from J; junction bases left unmatched: 10. The germline CDR1 and CDR2 sequences are LNHDA and SQIVND (reference sequence). The CDR3 length is 16 residues. The CDR3 nucleotides read TGTGCCAGTAGTGGCTGGGGGGGTCGGGGCTCCTACGAGCAGTACTTC. Translated: CASSGWGGRGSYEQYF.

The rearrangement links TRBV15 to TRBJ2-7; no clear D. This CDR3 comprises 14 residues. V shed 0 bases and J shed 3 bases, with 9 bases lying between them. Germline CDR1 and CDR2: LNHNV and YYDKDF (reference sequence). The CDR3 spells CATSRDAGNYEQYF. CDR3 DNA: TGTGCCACCAGCAGAGACGCAGGCAACTACGAGCAGTACTTC.

V usage is TRBV18 and J usage is TRBJ1-2, with 7 nucleotides matching TRBD1. Looked up from germline, CDR1 is KGHSH and CDR2 is LQKENI. The trim removed 1 base at V and 5 bases at J, leaving 10 bases unmatched. This CDR3 is 16 amino acids long. The CDR3 is CASSPLHGQEIYGYTF. CDR3 nucleotides: TGTGCCAGCTCACCACTCCATGGACAGGAAATTTATGGCTACACCTTC.

The chain carries TRBV9 and TRBJ2-7, with a possible D match to TRBD2 (5 bases). Germline V CDR1 and CDR2: SGDLS, YYNGEE. This CDR3 region has 14 residues. V lost 3 bases and J 2 bases, leaving 12 bases between the germline ends. CDR3 DNA: TGTGCCAGCAGCGCCTCTCTGGAGGCCTACGAGCAGTACTTC. Translating gives CASSASLEAYEQYF.

The V gene is TRBV6-1, the J gene TRBJ1-1; D not certain. Germline V lookup: CDR1 MNHNS, CDR2 SASEGT. V dropped 2 bases and J dropped 1 base, with 14 bases sitting between them. This CDR3 is 16 amino acids long. The DNA for the CDR3 is TGTGCCAGCAGTGAATACTGGGTAGGGAAGAACACTGAAGCTTTCTTT. The encoded protein is CASSEYWVGKNTEAFF.

The rearrangement joins TRBV9 to TRBJ2-3; a possible D gene is TRBD2 (5 bases). The CDR3 has 15 amino acids. The germline gives CDR1 SGDLS, CDR2 YYNGEE. V was trimmed by 0 bases and J by 2 bases, leaving 10 bases between them. DNA of the CDR3: TGTGCCAGCAGCGTAGGGTGGGAGTCCACAGATACGCAGTATTTT. It translates to CASSVGWESTDTQYF.

J is TRBJ2-3 and V is TRBV29-1, with D perhaps TRBD1 or TRBD2 (5 bases each). The V end was cut by 7 bases, the J end by 2 bases, with 16 bases between. Germline CDR1 is SQVTM and CDR2 is ANQGSEA. The CDR3 runs 14 residues. The DNA for the CDR3 is TGCAGCGCAGATGGGGGTGCGAACACAGATACGCAGTATTTT. Translated: CSADGGANTDTQYF.

The chain recombines TRBV7-9 with TRBJ1-1; D is undetermined. Germline-derived CDR1 and CDR2 are SEHNR and FQNEAQ (reference sequence). The length of the CDR3 is 18 residues. V was pared by 1 base and J by 0 bases, with 18 bases between. Written as DNA, the CDR3 is TGTGCCAGCAGCTTAGTTGGTCAGAAATATGGCATGAACACTGAAGCTTTCTTT. Residues: CASSLVGQKYGMNTEAFF.

V usage is TRBV6-5 and J usage is TRBJ2-1; unclear D gene. V was trimmed by 6 bases and J by 8 bases, leaving 17 bases between them. CDR3 length: 14 amino acids. Germline values: CDR1 MNHEY, CDR2 SVGAGI. CDR3 nucleotides: TGTGCCAGCAGCTTCATCACACACTCGGATGAGCAGTTCTTC. It is translated as CASSFITHSDEQFF.

The chain has TRBV18 and TRBJ1-1; D not resolved. V lost 1 base to trimming and J lost 2 bases, with 8 bases between them. There are 14 residues in the CDR3. The V gene's germline CDR1 is KGHSH and CDR2 LQKENI. The CDR3 reads CASSPRERNTEAFF. The CDR3 nucleotides read TGTGCCAGCTCACCACGGGAAAGAAACACTGAAGCTTTCTTT.

The V call is TRBV7-9, the J call TRBJ2-7; weak D call: TRBD2 (7 bases). Germline V lookup: CDR1 SEHNR, CDR2 FQNEAQ (reference sequence). The CDR3 has 12 residues. V lost 5 bases to trimming and J lost 12 bases, with 17 bases between them. In DNA form, the CDR3 reads TGTGCCAGCAGCCCGCAAGGGGGGGACTGGTACTTC. Its protein is CASSPQGGDWYF.

The chain joins TRBV29-1 to TRBJ2-3; D remains unclear. The germline gives CDR1 SQVTM, CDR2 ANQGSEA. This CDR3 has 12 amino acids. Between the trimmed V and J ends, which lost 3 bases and 1 base, there was a span of 5 bases. In nucleotides, the CDR3 is TGCAGCGTTGATGTGGGCACAGATACGCAGTATTTT. It is translated as CSVDVGTDTQYF.

The chain has TRBV2 and TRBJ2-3, with D tentatively TRBD2 (6 bases). V was clipped by 10 bases and J by 0 bases, with 14 bases between them. The CDR3 has 14 residues. Germline CDR1 is SNHLY and CDR2 is FYNNEI. The CDR3: CATAGTTSTDTQYF. In DNA form, the CDR3 reads TGTGCCACCGCGGGAACCACTAGCACAGATACGCAGTATTTT.